The following is a T cell receptor (beta chain) sequence with its context. The data originate from a study of blood T cell repertoires in COVID-19. The CDR3 is made up of 13 amino acids. V was clipped by 8 bases and J by 0 bases, with 8 bases between them. Produced via immunoSEQ multiplex PCR; TCRdb's table is partial and in-frame only. Of some 80,000 clones listed, approximately 80% were seen once; the top ten hold roughly 40%. The chain carries TRBV12-3 or TRBV12-4 and TRBJ2-1; D unclear. The sample comprised peripheral blood. The receptor was isolated from a man older than 75 with acute or convalescent COVID-19. The CDR3 spells CASARSSYNEQFF. CDR3 DNA sequence: TGTGCCAGCGCTAGGAGCTCCTACAATGAGCAGTTCTTC.